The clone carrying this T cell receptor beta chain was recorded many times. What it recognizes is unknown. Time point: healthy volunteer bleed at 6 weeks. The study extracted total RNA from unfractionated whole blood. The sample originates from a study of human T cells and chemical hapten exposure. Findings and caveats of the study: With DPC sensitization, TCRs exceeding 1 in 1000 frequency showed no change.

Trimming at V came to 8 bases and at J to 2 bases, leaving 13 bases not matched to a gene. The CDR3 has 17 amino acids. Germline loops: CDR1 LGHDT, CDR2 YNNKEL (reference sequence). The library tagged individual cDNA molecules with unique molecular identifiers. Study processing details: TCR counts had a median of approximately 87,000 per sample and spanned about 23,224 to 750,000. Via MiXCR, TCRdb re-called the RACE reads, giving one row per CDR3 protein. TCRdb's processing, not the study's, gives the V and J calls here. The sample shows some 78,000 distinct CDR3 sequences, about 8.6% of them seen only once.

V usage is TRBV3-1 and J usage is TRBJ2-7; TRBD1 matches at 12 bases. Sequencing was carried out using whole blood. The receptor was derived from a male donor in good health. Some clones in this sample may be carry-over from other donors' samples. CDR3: CASGSNRDRGLPYEQYF. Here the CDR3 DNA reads TGTGCCAGCGGGTCTAACCGGGACAGGGGGCTACCCTACGAGCAGTACTTC.